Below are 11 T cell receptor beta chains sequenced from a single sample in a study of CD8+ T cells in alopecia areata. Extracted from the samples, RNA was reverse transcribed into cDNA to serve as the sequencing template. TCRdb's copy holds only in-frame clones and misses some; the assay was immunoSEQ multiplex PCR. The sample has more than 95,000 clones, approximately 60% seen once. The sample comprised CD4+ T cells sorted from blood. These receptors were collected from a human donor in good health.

The CDR3 bases are TGTGCCTGGAGTCCCCCTGAGGAGCGCTCCTACAATGAGCAGTTCTTC. It codes for CAWSPPEERSYNEQFF. The genes are TRBV30 and TRBJ2-1; D is uncertain. CDR3 length equals 16 residues. The ends were cut back, 2 bases at V and 0 bases at J, with 14 bases in the middle. Germline V lookup: CDR1 GTSNPN, CDR2 SVGIG (reference sequence).

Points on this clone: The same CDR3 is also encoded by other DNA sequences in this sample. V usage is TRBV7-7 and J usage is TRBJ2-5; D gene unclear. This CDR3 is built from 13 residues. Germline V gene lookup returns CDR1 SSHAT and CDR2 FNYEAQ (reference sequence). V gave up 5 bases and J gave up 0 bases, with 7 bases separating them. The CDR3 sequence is CASSLGYQETQYF. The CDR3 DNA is TGTGCCAGCAGCCTAGGGTACCAAGAGACCCAGTACTTC.

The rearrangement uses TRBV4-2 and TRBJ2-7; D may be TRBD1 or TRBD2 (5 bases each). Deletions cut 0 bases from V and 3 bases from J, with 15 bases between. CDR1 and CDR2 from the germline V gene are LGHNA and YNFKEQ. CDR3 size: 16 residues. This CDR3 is CASSQDEPGRLYEQYF. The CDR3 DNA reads TGTGCCAGCAGCCAAGATGAGCCGGGACGGCTCTACGAGCAGTACTTC.

CDR3 sequence reads: CSVELGATYGYTF. The CDR3 DNA reads TGCAGCGTTGAATTGGGCGCCACCTATGGCTACACCTTC. V gene TRBV29-1 combines with J gene TRBJ1-2; unclear D gene. The germline gives CDR1 SQVTM, CDR2 ANQGSEA. The CDR3 loop spans 13 amino acids. V lost 2 bases and J 4 bases, leaving 11 bases between the germline ends.

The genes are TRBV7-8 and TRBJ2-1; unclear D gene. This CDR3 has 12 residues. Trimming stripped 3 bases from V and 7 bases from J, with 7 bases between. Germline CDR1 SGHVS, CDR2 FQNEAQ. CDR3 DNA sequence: TGTGCCAGCAGCTTGGGCGAAAATGAGCAGTTCTTC. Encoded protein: CASSLGENEQFF.

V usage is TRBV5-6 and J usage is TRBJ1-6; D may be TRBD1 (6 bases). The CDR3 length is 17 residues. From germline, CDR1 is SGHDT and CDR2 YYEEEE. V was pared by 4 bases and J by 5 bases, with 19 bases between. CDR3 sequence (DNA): TGTGCCAGCAGCCACTATACAGGGAAGTCCAATAATTCACCCCTCCACTTT. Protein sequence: CASSHYTGKSNNSPLHF.

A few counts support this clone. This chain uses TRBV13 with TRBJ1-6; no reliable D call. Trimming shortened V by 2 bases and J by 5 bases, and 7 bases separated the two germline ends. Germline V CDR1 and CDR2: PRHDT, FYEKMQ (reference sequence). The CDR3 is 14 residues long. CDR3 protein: CASSLQRDNSPLHF. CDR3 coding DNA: TGTGCCAGCAGCTTACAGCGAGATAATTCACCCCTCCACTTT.

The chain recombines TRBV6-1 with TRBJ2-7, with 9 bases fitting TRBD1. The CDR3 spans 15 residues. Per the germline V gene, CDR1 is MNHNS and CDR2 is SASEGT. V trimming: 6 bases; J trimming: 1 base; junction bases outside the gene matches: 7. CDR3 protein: CASSKGQGGSYEQYF. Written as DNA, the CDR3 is TGTGCCAGCAGCAAGGGACAGGGTGGGTCCTACGAGCAGTACTTC.

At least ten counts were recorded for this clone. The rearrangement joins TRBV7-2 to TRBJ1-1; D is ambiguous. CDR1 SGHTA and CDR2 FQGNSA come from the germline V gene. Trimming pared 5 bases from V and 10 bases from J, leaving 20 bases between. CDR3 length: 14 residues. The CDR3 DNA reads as TGTGCCAGCAGCCAACTTGGCACTGTAGATGGAGCTTTCTTT. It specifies CASSQLGTVDGAFF.

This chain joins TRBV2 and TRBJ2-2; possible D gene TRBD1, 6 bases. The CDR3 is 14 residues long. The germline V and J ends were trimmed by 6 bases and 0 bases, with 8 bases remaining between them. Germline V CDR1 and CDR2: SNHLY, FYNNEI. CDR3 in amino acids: CASRGTSNTGELFF. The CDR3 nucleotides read TGTGCCAGCAGGGGGACATCGAACACCGGGGAGCTGTTTTTT.

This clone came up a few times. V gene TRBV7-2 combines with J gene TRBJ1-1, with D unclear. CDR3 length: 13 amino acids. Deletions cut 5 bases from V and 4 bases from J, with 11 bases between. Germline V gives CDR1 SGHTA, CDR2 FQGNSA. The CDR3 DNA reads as TGTGCCAGCAGCCCCCGGACGGTCACTGAAGCTTTCTTT. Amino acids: CASSPRTVTEAFF. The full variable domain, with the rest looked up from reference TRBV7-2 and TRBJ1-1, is GAGVSQSPSNKVTEKGKDVELRCDPISGHTALYWYRQSLGQGLEFLIYFQGNSAPDKSGLPSDRFSAERTGGSVSTLTIQRTQQEDSAVYLCASSPRTVTEAFFGQGTRLTVV.